The 31 T cell receptor beta chains presented below share a single source sample, sequenced in a study of response to subunit inactivated influenza vaccine (dated by TCRdb to 2016 to 2019). Library preparation was by RT-PCR. The run used an Illumina HiSeq 2500. Through fastp at Q25 and MiXCR, TCRdb rebuilt clones from the public reads, retaining in-frame beta chains. All rows with the same CDR3 protein become a single entry with the most common DNA and genes. The sample table contains approximately 300,000 distinct CDR3 sequences; only one count was recorded for around 20% of them. The top ten hold under 13% of the sample. Material: PBMCs from blood, obtained less than 22 months after vaccination. The receptors come from a man aged 50 to 69 who received an inactivated influenza vaccine. Donor details come from another sample of the same person, matched by shared clones.

This clonotype has at least ten counts. The V and J genes are TRBV18 and TRBJ1-4; a possible D gene is TRBD1 (6 bases). The germline V gene has CDR1 KGHSH and CDR2 LQKENI. The V end was cut by 4 bases, the J end by 5 bases, with 11 bases between. The CDR3 length is 14 residues. The CDR3, as DNA: TGTGCCAGCTCACGACGGGACAAAAATGAAAAACTGTTTTTT. Its protein product is CASSRRDKNEKLFF.

V is TRBV30 and J is TRBJ1-2; 12 positions agree with TRBD1. V was pared by 0 bases and J by 4 bases, with 6 bases of the junction left unmatched. CDR1 and CDR2 (germline): GTSNPN, SVGIG (reference sequence). This CDR3 is 16 amino acids long. CDR3 amino acids: CAWSVSGQGAIYGYTF. The CDR3 DNA reads as TGTGCCTGGAGTGTCTCGGGACAGGGGGCGATCTATGGCTACACCTTC.

The CDR3 reads CASSQAPGPTYEQYF. In DNA form, the CDR3 reads TGCGCCAGCAGCCAGGCCCCGGGCCCAACCTACGAGCAGTACTTC. The chain uses TRBV4-3 and TRBJ2-7; D gene ambiguous. Per the germline V gene, CDR1 is LGHNA and CDR2 is YSLEER. V lost 3 bases, J lost 2 bases, and 14 bases lay in between. The CDR3 loop spans 15 amino acids.

This clonotype appeared a few times. The chain links TRBV12-3 or TRBV12-4 to TRBJ1-4; the D gene is possibly TRBD1 (5 bases). V shed 3 bases and J shed 7 bases, with 9 bases lying between them. There are 13 residues in the CDR3. CDR3 bases: TGTGCCAGCAGTTTCGTAGGGGCTGAAAAACTGTTTTTT. Amino acid sequence: CASSFVGAEKLFF.

This clonotype was observed a handful of times. This rearrangement joins TRBV6-2 or TRBV6-3 to TRBJ2-2, with 12 bases lining up with TRBD2. This CDR3 contains 18 residues. J was trimmed by 0 bases and V by 4 bases; bases with no gene match: 6. From germline, CDR1 is MNHEY and CDR2 SVGEGT. The CDR3 nucleotides are TGTGCCAGCAGTTCCCGACTAGCGGGGGCCGCGAACACCGGGGAGCTGTTTTTT. Its protein is CASSSRLAGAANTGELFF.

The chain couples TRBV3-1 to TRBJ1-5; no clear D. Germline V gene lookup returns CDR1 LGHDT and CDR2 YNNKEL (reference sequence). V lost 1 base, J lost 1 base, and 8 bases lay in between. CDR3 length: 15 residues. CDR3 coding DNA: TGTGCCAGCAGCCAAGGGCCCGCAAGCAATCAGCCCCAGCATTTT. Its translation: CASSQGPASNQPQHF.

The chain uses TRBV27 and TRBJ2-3; D is perhaps TRBD1 (6 bases). CDR3 length equals 14 residues. Germline assignment: CDR1 MNHEY and CDR2 SMNVEV (reference sequence). V was pared by 2 bases and J by 2 bases, with 8 bases between. CDR3 residues: CASSLRDNTDTQYF. The CDR3, as DNA: TGTGCCAGCAGTTTAAGGGACAACACAGATACGCAGTATTTT.

The chain is built from TRBV27 and TRBJ2-7; tentatively, D is TRBD2 (6 bases). CDR1 is MNHEY and CDR2 is SMNVEV in the germline V gene (reference sequence). V was trimmed by 6 bases and J by 0 bases, leaving 18 bases between them. CDR3 length: 16 amino acids. The CDR3 reads CASSSRGTFDSYEQYF. In nucleotides, the CDR3 is TGTGCCAGCAGCTCCCGAGGGACTTTCGACTCCTACGAGCAGTACTTC.

This rearrangement joins TRBV20-1 to TRBJ2-1, with D tentatively TRBD1 or TRBD2 (6 bases each). Germline CDR1 and CDR2: DFQATT and SNEGSKA (reference sequence). The CDR3 consists of 11 residues. The ends were cut back, 5 bases at V and 8 bases at J, with 10 bases in the middle. CDR3 loop: CSASRGDEQFF. In DNA form, the CDR3 reads TGCAGTGCTTCGAGGGGGGATGAGCAGTTCTTC.

This rearrangement joins TRBV27 to TRBJ1-5; D is unresolved. Trimming left V 8 bases short and J 4 bases short, with 15 bases between. This CDR3 has 14 residues. Looked up from germline, CDR1 is MNHEY and CDR2 is SMNVEV (reference sequence). In nucleotides, the CDR3 is TGTGCCAGCGGACCCTTGGAGATGAATCAGCCCCAGCATTTT. Amino acids: CASGPLEMNQPQHF.

The rearrangement uses TRBV24-1 and TRBJ2-2; possibly TRBD1 or TRBD2 for D (5 bases each). Looked up from germline, CDR1 is KGHDR and CDR2 is SFDVKD. There are 15 residues in the CDR3. The ends were cut back, 7 bases at V and 4 bases at J, with 15 bases in the middle. The chain's CDR3 is CATRPGTGGTGELFF. DNA of the CDR3: TGTGCCACCAGACCCGGGACCGGCGGCACCGGGGAGCTGTTTTTT.

This clonotype turned up a few times. This chain connects TRBV7-9 to TRBJ1-5; D possibly corresponds to TRBD1 (5 bases). This CDR3 comprises 14 residues. From germline, CDR1 is SEHNR and CDR2 FQNEAQ (reference sequence). The germline V and J ends were trimmed by 1 base and 5 bases, with 9 bases remaining between them. The CDR3 DNA reads TGTGCCAGCAGCTTAGAGGGGTCGGATCAGCCCCAGCATTTT. As protein: CASSLEGSDQPQHF.

This clonotype was seen ten or more times. The chain carries TRBV18 and TRBJ1-4; D uncertain. The germline gives CDR1 KGHSH, CDR2 LQKENI. V was pared by 0 bases and J by 5 bases, with 10 bases between. This CDR3 is 15 amino acids long. The CDR3 reads CASSPPGDMNEKLFF. CDR3 in DNA: TGTGCCAGCTCACCACCAGGTGATATGAATGAAAAACTGTTTTTT.

This clonotype was recorded a few times. One junction end disagrees with the germline gene, perhaps due to a read error. The chain uses TRBV7-7 and TRBJ1-2; D unclear. Per the germline V gene, CDR1 is SSHAT and CDR2 is FNYEAQ (reference sequence). The length of the CDR3 is 16 residues. The CDR3 spells CASSLPRQELNYGYTF. The DNA for the CDR3 is TGTGCTAGCAGCTTACCTCGCCAGGAACTTAACTATGGCTACACCTTC.

The chain joins TRBV12-3 or TRBV12-4 to TRBJ2-5, with 9 bases matching TRBD2. This CDR3 region has 14 residues. V was clipped by 5 bases and J by 5 bases; unmatched bases: 6. The chain's CDR3 is CASSDGLARETQYF. CDR3 DNA: TGTGCCAGCAGTGACGGACTAGCGAGGGAGACCCAGTACTTC.

This clonotype was detected a few times. The chain recombines TRBV14 with TRBJ2-3, with 7 nucleotides matching TRBD2. The junction had 8 bases not matched to a gene; V was cut back by 5 bases and J by 6 bases. This CDR3 is built from 14 residues. The germline V gene has CDR1 SGHDN and CDR2 FVKESK. CDR3 amino acids: CASSDPGGVDTQYF. DNA for the CDR3: TGTGCCAGCAGCGACCCGGGAGGTGTTGATACGCAGTATTTT.

The chain is built from TRBV10-3 and TRBJ1-1; 8 bases are shared with TRBD1. The CDR3 loop spans 15 amino acids. Per germline, CDR1 ENHRY and CDR2 SYGVKD. Losses at the gene ends were 4 bases for V and 4 bases for J; bases not matched to a gene: 8. The CDR3 DNA reads as TGTGCCATCAGTGCCCTCTCCGACAGGGGCACTGAAGCTTTCTTT. Its translation: CAISALSDRGTEAFF.

The chain links TRBV15 to TRBJ1-3; D gene unclear. CDR1 and CDR2 from the germline V gene are LNHNV and YYDKDF (reference sequence). The ends were cut back, 1 base at V and 4 bases at J, with 11 bases in the middle. The CDR3 spans 15 residues. CDR3 DNA: TGTGCCACCAGCAGAGGGAGGGTCCCAGGAAACACCATATATTTT. Amino acids: CATSRGRVPGNTIYF.

This clonotype was detected ten times or more. V is TRBV30 and J is TRBJ2-7; 7 bases line up with TRBD1. Trimming at V came to 2 bases and at J to 1 base, leaving 5 bases not matched to a gene. Germline CDR1 reads GTSNPN; CDR2 reads SVGIG (reference sequence). This CDR3 region has 14 residues. The CDR3: CAWSIGTVSYEQYF. DNA for the CDR3: TGTGCCTGGAGTATCGGGACAGTTTCCTACGAGCAGTACTTC.

This clonotype was counted many times. This rearrangement joins TRBV6-5 to TRBJ1-5; 7 nucleotides align to TRBD1. The V and J ends lost 6 bases and 3 bases, in that order; junction bases with no gene match: 5. The CDR3 contains 14 residues. Germline CDR1 MNHEY, CDR2 SVGAGI. The DNA of the CDR3 is TGTGCCAGCAGATACAGGGGTGACAATCAGCCCCAGCATTTT. Protein product: CASRYRGDNQPQHF.

In its sample, this clonotype was seen many times. This sequence joins TRBV27 and TRBJ1-1; tentatively, D is TRBD1 (5 bases). With 0 bases removed from V and 4 bases from J, the gap between germline ends came to 9 bases. Germline-derived CDR1 and CDR2 are MNHEY and SMNVEV (reference sequence). This CDR3 is built from 14 residues. The CDR3 reads CASSLSMGGTEAFF. Here the CDR3 DNA reads TGTGCCAGCAGTTTATCGATGGGGGGCACTGAAGCTTTCTTT.

This clonotype has a handful of counts. The chain uses TRBV20-1 and TRBJ1-1; the D is unclear. V was trimmed by 3 bases and J by 4 bases, leaving 9 bases between them. Germline-derived CDR1 and CDR2 are DFQATT and SNEGSKA (reference sequence). The CDR3 totals 12 residues. CDR3 sequence (DNA): TGCAGTGCTAGTTTTCCAGGCACTGAAGCTTTCTTT. It specifies CSASFPGTEAFF.

The table lists this clonotype with a few counts. The CDR3 DNA is TGTGCCAGCAGCTTGGAGGCGGCAAGGGGGGGTTATGGCTACACCTTC. It yields the protein CASSLEAARGGYGYTF. V gene TRBV5-4 combines with J gene TRBJ1-2; perhaps TRBD1 as D (6 bases). V was pared by 0 bases and J by 5 bases, with 17 bases between. Per germline, CDR1 SGHNT and CDR2 YYREEE (reference sequence). The CDR3 has 16 residues.

The chain combines TRBV7-9 with TRBJ2-2; possibly TRBD1 for D (5 bases). V shed 4 bases and J shed 1 base, with 10 bases lying between them. The germline V gene encodes CDR1 SEHNR and CDR2 FQNEAQ (reference sequence). CDR3 length: 15 residues. The CDR3 spells CASSYLGLNTGELFF. DNA for the CDR3: TGTGCCAGCAGCTACTTGGGGCTGAACACCGGGGAGCTGTTTTTT. Supplemented by reference TRBV7-9 and TRBJ2-2, the full variable domain reads DTGVSQNPRHKITKRGQNVTFRCDPISEHNRLYWYRQTLGQGPEFLTYFQNEAQLEKSRLLSDRFSAERPKGSFSTLEIQRTEQGDSAMYLCASSYLGLNTGELFFGEGSRLTVL.

Of note for this clonotype: At one end, the junction sequence differs from germline, possibly due to a read error. The chain links TRBV20-1 to TRBJ2-2; D is possibly TRBD2 (5 bases). This CDR3 spans 13 amino acids. Germline V gene sequence: CDR1 DFQATT, CDR2 SNEGSKA (reference sequence). The CDR3 spells CSASRINTGELLF. In DNA, the CDR3 is TGCAGTGCTAGTAGGATTAACACCGGGGAGCTGTTATTT.

Only a few counts were recorded for this clonotype. The V and J genes are TRBV6-5 and TRBJ1-2, with unresolved D. The germline V gene encodes CDR1 MNHEY and CDR2 SVGAGI. The CDR3 sequence is 13 residues long. Trimming left V 8 bases short and J 7 bases short, with 17 bases between. The CDR3 DNA reads TGTGCCAGCTCGACACAGAGGGTTTTTGGCTACACCTTC. This encodes CASSTQRVFGYTF.

This clonotype was picked up many times. The rearrangement links TRBV6-2 or TRBV6-3 to TRBJ1-5; TRBD1 might be the D (5 bases). The CDR3 is 17 amino acids. Looked up from germline, CDR1 is MNHEY and CDR2 is SVGEGT. The V gene lost 3 bases and the J gene lost 2 bases, with 17 bases spanning the gap. This CDR3 is CASSYLLGEGGNQPQHF. CDR3 nucleotide sequence: TGTGCCAGCAGTTATCTCCTTGGGGAAGGGGGCAATCAGCCCCAGCATTTT.

This clonotype was counted ten times or more. The chain links TRBV20-1 to TRBJ1-5; the D gene is possibly TRBD1 (6 bases). Per germline, CDR1 DFQATT and CDR2 SNEGSKA (reference sequence). The CDR3 loop spans 13 amino acids. V lost 5 bases to trimming and J lost 6 bases, with 14 bases between them. CDR3 DNA sequence: TGCAGTGCTCAGGACAGCGCGAGTCAGCCCCAGCATTTT. It encodes CSAQDSASQPQHF.

This clonotype was picked up many times. This chain links TRBV3-1 with TRBJ2-2, with D uncertain. V was pared by 2 bases and J by 0 bases, with 13 bases between. This CDR3 spans 17 amino acids. Germline V CDR1 and CDR2: LGHDT, YNNKEL (reference sequence). CDR3 protein: CASSQIPLRSNTGELFF. CDR3 nucleotides: TGTGCCAGCAGCCAAATCCCCCTTAGATCGAACACCGGGGAGCTGTTTTTT.

The chain employs TRBV6-1 and TRBJ1-6; tentative D call: TRBD1 (5 bases). With 0 bases removed from V and 8 bases from J, the gap between germline ends came to 14 bases. This CDR3 has 16 amino acids. CDR1 is MNHNS, CDR2 SASEGT, per germline. Here the CDR3 DNA reads TGTGCCAGCAGTGAAGCGCACAGGCGAAGCGATTCACCCCTCCACTTT. Protein sequence: CASSEAHRRSDSPLHF.

This clonotype was seen more than once but under ten times. The gene calls are TRBV20-1 and TRBJ1-3; maybe TRBD1 (6 bases). CDR3 length equals 13 residues. With 6 bases removed from V and 5 bases from J, the gap between germline ends came to 14 bases. CDR1 and CDR2 from the germline V gene are DFQATT and SNEGSKA (reference sequence). CDR3 residues: CSAQGTPRNTIYF. DNA of the CDR3: TGCAGTGCCCAAGGGACACCCCGAAACACCATATATTTT.